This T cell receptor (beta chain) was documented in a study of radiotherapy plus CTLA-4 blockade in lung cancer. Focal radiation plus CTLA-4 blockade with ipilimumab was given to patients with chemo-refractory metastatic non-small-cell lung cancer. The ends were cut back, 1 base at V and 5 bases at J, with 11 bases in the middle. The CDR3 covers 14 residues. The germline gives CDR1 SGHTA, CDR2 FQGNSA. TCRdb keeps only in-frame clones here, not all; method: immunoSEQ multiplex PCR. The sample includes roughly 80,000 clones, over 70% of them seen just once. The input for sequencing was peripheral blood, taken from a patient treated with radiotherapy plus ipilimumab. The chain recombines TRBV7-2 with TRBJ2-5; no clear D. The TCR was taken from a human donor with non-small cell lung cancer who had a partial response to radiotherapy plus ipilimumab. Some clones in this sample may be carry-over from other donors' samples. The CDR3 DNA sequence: TGTGCCAGCAGCTTAGGTGGCTTTGTGGAGACCCAGTACTTC. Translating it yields CASSLGGFVETQYF.